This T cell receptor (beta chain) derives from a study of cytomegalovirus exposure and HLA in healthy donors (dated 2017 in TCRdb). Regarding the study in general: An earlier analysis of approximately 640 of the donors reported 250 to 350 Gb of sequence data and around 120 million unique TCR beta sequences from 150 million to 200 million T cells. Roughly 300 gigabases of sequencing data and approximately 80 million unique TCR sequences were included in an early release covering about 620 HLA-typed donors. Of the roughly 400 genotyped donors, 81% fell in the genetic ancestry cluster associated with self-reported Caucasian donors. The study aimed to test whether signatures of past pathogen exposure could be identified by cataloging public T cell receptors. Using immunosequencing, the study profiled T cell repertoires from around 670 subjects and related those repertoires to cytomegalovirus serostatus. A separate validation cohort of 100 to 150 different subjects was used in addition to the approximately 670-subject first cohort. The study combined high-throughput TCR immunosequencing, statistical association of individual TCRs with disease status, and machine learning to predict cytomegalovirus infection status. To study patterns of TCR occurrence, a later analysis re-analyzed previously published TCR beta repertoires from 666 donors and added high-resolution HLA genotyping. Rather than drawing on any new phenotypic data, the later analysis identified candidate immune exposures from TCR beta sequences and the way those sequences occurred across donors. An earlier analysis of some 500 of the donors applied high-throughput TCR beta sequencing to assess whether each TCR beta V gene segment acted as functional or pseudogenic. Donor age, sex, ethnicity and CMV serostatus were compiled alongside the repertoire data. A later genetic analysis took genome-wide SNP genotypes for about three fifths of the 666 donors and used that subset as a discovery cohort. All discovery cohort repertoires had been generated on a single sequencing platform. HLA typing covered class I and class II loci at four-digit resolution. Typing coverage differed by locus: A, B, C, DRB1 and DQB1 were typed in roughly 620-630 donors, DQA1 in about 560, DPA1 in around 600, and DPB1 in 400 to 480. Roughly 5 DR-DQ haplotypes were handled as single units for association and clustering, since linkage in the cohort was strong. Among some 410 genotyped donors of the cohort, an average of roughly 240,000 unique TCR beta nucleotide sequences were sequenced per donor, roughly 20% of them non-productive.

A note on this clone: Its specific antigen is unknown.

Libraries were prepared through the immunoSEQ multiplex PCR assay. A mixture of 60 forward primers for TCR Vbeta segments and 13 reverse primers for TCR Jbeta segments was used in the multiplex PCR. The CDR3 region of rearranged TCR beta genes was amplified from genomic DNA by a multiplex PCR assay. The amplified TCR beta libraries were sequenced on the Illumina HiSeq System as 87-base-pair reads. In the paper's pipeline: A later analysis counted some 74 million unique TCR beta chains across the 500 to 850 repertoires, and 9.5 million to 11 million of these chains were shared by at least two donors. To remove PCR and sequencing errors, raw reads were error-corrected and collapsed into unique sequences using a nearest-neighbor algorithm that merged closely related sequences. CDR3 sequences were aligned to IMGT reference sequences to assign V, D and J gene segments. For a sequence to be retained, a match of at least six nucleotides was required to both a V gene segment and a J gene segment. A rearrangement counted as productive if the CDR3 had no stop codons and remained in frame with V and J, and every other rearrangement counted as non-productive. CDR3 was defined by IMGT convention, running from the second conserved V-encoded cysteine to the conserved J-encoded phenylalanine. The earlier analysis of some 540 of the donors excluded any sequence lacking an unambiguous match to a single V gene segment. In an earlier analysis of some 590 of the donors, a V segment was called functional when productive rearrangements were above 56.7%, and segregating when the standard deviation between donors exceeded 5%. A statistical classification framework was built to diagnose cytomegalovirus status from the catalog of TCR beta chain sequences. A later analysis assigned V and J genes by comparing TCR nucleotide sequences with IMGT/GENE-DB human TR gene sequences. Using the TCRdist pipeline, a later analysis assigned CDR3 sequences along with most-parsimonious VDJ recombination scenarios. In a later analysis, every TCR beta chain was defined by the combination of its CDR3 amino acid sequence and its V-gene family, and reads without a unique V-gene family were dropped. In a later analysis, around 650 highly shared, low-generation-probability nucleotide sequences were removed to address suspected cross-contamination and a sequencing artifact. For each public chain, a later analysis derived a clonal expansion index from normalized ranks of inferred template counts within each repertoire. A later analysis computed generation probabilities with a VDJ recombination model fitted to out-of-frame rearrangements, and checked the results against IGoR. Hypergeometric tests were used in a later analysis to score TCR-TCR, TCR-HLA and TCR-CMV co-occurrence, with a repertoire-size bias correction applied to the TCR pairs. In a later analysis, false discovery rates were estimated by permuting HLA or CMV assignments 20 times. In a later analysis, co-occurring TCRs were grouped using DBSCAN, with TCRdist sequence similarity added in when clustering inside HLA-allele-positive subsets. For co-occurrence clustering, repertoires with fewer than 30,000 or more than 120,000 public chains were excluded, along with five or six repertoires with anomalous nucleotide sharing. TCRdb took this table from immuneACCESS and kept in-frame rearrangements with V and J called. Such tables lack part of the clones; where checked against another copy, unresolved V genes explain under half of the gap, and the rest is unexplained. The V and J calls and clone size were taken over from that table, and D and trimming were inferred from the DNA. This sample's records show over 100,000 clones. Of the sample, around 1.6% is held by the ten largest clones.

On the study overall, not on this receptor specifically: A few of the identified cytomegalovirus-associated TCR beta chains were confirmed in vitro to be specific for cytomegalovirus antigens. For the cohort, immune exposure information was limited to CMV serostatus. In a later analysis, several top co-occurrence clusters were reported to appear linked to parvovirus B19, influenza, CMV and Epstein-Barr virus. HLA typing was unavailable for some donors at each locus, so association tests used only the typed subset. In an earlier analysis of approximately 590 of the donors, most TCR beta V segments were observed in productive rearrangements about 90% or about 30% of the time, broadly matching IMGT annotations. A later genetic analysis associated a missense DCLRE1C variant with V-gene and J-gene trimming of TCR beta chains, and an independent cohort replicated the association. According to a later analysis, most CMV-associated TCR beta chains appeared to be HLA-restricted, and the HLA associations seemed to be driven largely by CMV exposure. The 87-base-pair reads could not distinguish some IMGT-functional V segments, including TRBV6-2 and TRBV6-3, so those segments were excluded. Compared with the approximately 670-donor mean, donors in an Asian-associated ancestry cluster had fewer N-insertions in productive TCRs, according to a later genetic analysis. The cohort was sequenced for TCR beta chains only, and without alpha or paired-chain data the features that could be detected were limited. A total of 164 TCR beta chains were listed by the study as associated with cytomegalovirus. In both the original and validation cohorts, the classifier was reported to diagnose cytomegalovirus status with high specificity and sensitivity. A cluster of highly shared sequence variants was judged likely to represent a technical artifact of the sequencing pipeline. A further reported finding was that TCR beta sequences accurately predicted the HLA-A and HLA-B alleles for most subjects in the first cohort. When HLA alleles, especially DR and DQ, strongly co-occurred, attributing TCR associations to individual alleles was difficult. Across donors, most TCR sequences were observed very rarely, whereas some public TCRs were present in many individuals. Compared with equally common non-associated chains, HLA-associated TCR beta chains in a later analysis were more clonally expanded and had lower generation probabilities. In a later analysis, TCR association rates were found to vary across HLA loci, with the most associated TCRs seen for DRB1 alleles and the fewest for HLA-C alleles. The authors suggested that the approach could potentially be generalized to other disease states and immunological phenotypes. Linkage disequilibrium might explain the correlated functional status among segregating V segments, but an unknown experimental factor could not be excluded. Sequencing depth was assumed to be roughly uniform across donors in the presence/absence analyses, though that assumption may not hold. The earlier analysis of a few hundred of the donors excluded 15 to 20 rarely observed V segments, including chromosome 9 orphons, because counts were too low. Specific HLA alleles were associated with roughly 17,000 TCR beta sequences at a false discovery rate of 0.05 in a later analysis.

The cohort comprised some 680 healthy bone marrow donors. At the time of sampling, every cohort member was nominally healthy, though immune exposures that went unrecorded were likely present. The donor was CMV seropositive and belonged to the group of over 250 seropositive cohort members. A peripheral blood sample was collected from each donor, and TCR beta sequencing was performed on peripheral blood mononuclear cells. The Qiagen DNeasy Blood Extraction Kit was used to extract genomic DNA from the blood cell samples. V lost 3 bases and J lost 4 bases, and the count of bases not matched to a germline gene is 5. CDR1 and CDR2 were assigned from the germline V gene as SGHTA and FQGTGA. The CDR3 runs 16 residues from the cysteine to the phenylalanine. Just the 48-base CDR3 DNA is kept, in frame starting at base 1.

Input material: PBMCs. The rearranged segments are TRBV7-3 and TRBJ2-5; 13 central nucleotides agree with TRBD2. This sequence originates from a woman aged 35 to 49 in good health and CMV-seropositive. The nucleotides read TGTGCCAGCAGCTTGGGACTAGCGGGGTGGGGAGAGACCCAGTACTTC. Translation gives CASSLGLAGWGETQYF.